This record looks at one T cell receptor (beta chain) sequence and its context. Assay: immunoSEQ multiplex PCR; the TCRdb copy retains only in-frame clones and omits some. The sample yields just under 550,000 clones, more than 75% seen once. The germline V gene has CDR1 MDHEN and CDR2 SYDVKM. This CDR3 contains 11 residues. V trimming: 10 bases; J trimming: 5 bases; junction bases outside the gene matches: 4. This record comes from a study of shared T cell receptors in the human thymus. These data also featured in a second study, about human thymus T cells. That study adds: Having corrective surgery for congenital heart defects, healthy Finnish infants were the ones who donated. Related studies found that unrelated individuals share highly overlapping thymic repertoires.

The chain employs TRBV28 and TRBJ2-5; 7 bases agree with TRBD2. This clonotype originated in a boy under two years old with a congenital heart defect. The sample was thymocytes. CDR3 sequence reads: CATSGGETQYF. The DNA of the CDR3 is TGTGCCACCTCCGGGGGGGAGACCCAGTACTTC.